This T cell receptor (beta chain) stems from a study of shared clonotypes between healthy human individuals (TCRdb year 2020). About the investigation overall: A couple of women and a few men aged 18 to 49 years were included in the cohort. To estimate repertoire size and how much clonotypes are shared between individuals, the study performed deep sequencing of blood TCR repertoires from five healthy adults. Per donor, three plates each were used for CD4 naive and CD4 memory, two for CD8 naive, and one for CD8 memory. Per donor, leukapheresis produced somewhere between about 0.9 and 10 billion PBMCs. Libraries were prepared and TCR repertoires were sequenced by different laboratories using diverse techniques, in order to increase sequencing depth and limit assay-specific biases.

About this clone itself: Its specific antigen is unknown. The record has no base qualities; no much larger clone is one base away.

Donors were healthy HIV-negative adults with no recently reported acute infections or vaccinations. Every donor was a Caucasian adult residing in Nashville, Tennessee, USA. CD4+ T cells were enriched by magnetic negative selection, after which naive cells were positively selected on CD45RA and the negative fraction was taken as the memory subset. Blood was obtained by leukapheresis, after which PBMCs were separated by Ficoll-Histopaque density gradient centrifugation and cryopreserved in liquid nitrogen vapor phase. Purity and quantity of every magnetically sorted T cell population were checked by analytical flow cytometry. Genomic DNA was isolated from every sorted fraction and measured by UV absorbance on a Nanodrop 2000c. Summary of the overall study and its limitations: Pairwise subsampling led to the expectation that sequencing depth would affect the degree of clonotype sharing among donors. Because the study included only a small number of donors, the genetic and exposure-history diversity represented was limited. Compared with non-shared clonotypes, the clonotypes found in all four sorted-subset donors had higher generation probabilities. Estimated clonotype richness was generally larger for naive than for memory subsets. Incomplete sequencing was indicated by rarefaction of sorted-subset datasets, despite the large sequencing depth. When a few donors were compared, the shared fraction of clonotypes was about 5% for naive CD4, approximately 3.5% for naive CD8, 2.3% for memory CD4, and 0.4% for memory CD8. Sampling was limited to blood, and TCR repertoires in tissue likely differ from TCR repertoires in blood.

Using the deep immunoSEQ assay, multiplex PCR amplified TCR CDR3 regions from genomic DNA. Genomic DNA extracted from each cell subset was distributed evenly over all wells of several immunoSEQ 96-well plates, and each plate served as one replicate. For sorted subsets, each replicate PCR was loaded with roughly 190 ng genomic DNA, equivalent to about 30,000 T cell genomes. The purified libraries were quantified using a Qubit 3.0 fluorometer, sized with a Bioanalyzer 2100, and then quantified again using the KAPA Library Quantification kit. Every immunoSEQ 96-well plate was sequenced on a dedicated single-read 150-cycle Illumina NextSeq 550 flow cell. The original methods were these. Because only junctional sequences without quality scores were contained in the immunoSEQ output, filtering matching that applied to full-length reads could not be performed. Sequences were annotated with PyIR, a Python wrapper for IgBLAST v1.9, and V/J genes and CDR3 were assigned using IMGT germline references. Reads with weak V/J assignments (E-value above 1e-6), missing CDR3, stop codons, out-of-frame junctions, or ambiguous translated residues were removed. V3J clonotypes were defined as sequences sharing the same inferred V gene, J gene, and CDR3 amino acid sequence. Percentage overlap between repertoires was computed as shared unique clonotypes divided by the size of the smaller repertoire. RTK rarefaction, the Chao1 estimator, and Recon v2.1 estimates of unobserved clonotypes were used to assess repertoire richness. For all TCRbeta clonotypes obtained by the gDNA method from four donors, generation probabilities were computed with OLGA. In its TCRdb copy, this immuneACCESS table keeps in-frame sequences only and misses some clones. Where compared with another copy, unresolved V genes explain less than half of these, and the others have no known cause. That table supplies the V and J calls and clone size; D and trimming were determined from the DNA. Across this sample there are about 2.4 million clones, with approximately 93% seen only once. The biggest ten clones account for roughly 0.39% of the sample.

The CDR1 and CDR2 encoded by the germline V gene (reference sequence) are LNHDA and SQIVND. V ends up 5 bases short and J 4 bases short, with an unmatched junction base count of 5. The CDR3, from cysteine to phenylalanine, totals 15 residues. Only the CDR3 DNA stays, 45 bases, in frame from base 1. Recombination joined TRBV19 with TRBJ1-5; 10 bases in between match TRBD1. This TCR came from a man aged 18 to 30 in good health. Some clones in this sample may be carry-over from other donors' samples. Sequencing input: naive CD4+ T cells from PBMCs. What this sample's cell subset or site label stands for: CD45RA+ positively selected. The sequenced DNA is TGTGCCAGTAGTCCCGGGACAGGGGTTAATCAGCCCCAGCATTTT. This codes for CASSPGTGVNQPQHF.